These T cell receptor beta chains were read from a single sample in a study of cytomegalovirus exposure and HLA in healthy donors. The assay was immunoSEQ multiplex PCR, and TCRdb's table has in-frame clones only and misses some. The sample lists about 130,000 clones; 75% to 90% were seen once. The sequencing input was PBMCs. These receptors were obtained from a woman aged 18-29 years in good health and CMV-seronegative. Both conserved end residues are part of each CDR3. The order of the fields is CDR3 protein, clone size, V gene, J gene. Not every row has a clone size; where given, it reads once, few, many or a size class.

CASSLARGPREQYF	few	TRBV7-2	TRBJ2-7
CASIPAAGNTIYF	NA	TRBV2	TRBJ1-3
CASSRLLQNQETQYF	NA	TRBV11-2	TRBJ2-5
CASSPRLAESTDTQYF	NA	TRBV7-9	TRBJ2-3
CASSQAKTQYF	NA	TRBV4-1	TRBJ2-5
CASRRQGLNTEAFF	NA	TRBV6-5	TRBJ1-1
CASSVSGEKLFF	NA	TRBV11-2	TRBJ1-4
CAWSVLAGPSEQYF	once	TRBV30	TRBJ2-7
CASSKGGGSCLAKNIQYF	NA	TRBV21-1	TRBJ2-4
CASSLGGGAGAHEQYF	NA	TRBV7-7	TRBJ2-7
CASSLYGATDLYGYTF	NA	TRBV5-8	TRBJ1-2
CASSVGREGYTQYF	NA	TRBV9	TRBJ2-3
CASSLVSGRNYEQYF	NA	TRBV7-9	TRBJ2-7
CASSLDYSVSNEQFF	NA	TRBV11-3	TRBJ2-1
CASSQELQLYGYTF	NA	TRBV4-2	TRBJ1-2
CASSDGWRDEAFF	NA	TRBV6-1	TRBJ1-1
CASSAGVYGYTF	NA	TRBV9	TRBJ1-2
CASSTLDSSNEKLFF	NA	TRBV19	TRBJ1-4
CASSDSSGRGTDTQYF	once	TRBV6-4	TRBJ2-3
CASSLQDTEAFF	NA	TRBV5-6	TRBJ1-1
CASSSFTGGYGYTF	NA	TRBV14	TRBJ1-2
CASSITASGYEQYF	once	TRBV19	TRBJ2-7
CASSVGGDSYGYTF	NA	TRBV6-4	TRBJ1-2
CASNEPGTGLNQPQHF	once	TRBV28	TRBJ1-5
CASSLFSGSYEQYF	NA	TRBV7-8	TRBJ2-7
CATQPGGGNEQFF	NA	TRBV4-1	TRBJ2-1
CASSLVGGVGQPQHF	NA	TRBV7-2	TRBJ1-5
CASSFSGTYNEQFF	NA	TRBV27	TRBJ2-1
CASSQEREGITEAFF	NA	TRBV4-1	TRBJ1-1
CASSVDLAASYEQYF	NA	TRBV11-1	TRBJ2-7
CASSLPIAGEETQYF	NA	TRBV14	TRBJ2-5
CASSYPADEQYF	NA	TRBV7-8	TRBJ2-7
CASSGQGREKRYEQYF	NA	TRBV5-1	TRBJ2-7
CASSRFYREKGDTEAFF	NA	TRBV7-8	TRBJ1-1
CASSWGVTGELFF	NA	TRBV5-6	TRBJ2-2
CASREGATSYNEQFF	NA	TRBV27	TRBJ2-1
CASSLAGTGGHYGYTF	few	TRBV7-9	TRBJ1-2
CASSFLGGANNEQFF	NA	TRBV7-9	TRBJ2-1
CASSQPSFRGEDHEQYF	once	TRBV4-1	TRBJ2-7
CASSPLSSTDTQYF	once	TRBV18	TRBJ2-3
CASTGWGGRTEAFF	NA	TRBV28	TRBJ1-1
CASSLTQGLFTEAFF	NA	TRBV7-8	TRBJ1-1
CASSALASSSYNEQFF	NA	TRBV25-1	TRBJ2-1
CASSQLAGGGYEQYF	NA	TRBV6-5	TRBJ2-7
CASSTGLAERITQYF	NA	TRBV13	TRBJ2-3
CASSHPKGWTGGEQYF	NA	TRBV4-1	TRBJ2-7
CASSPTGLSGANVLTF	NA	TRBV7-3	TRBJ2-6
CASSSGTSGSNEQFF	NA	TRBV27	TRBJ2-1
CASSWTDGEYNEQFF	NA	TRBV5-1	TRBJ2-1
CATFLAGDYEQYF	NA	TRBV2	TRBJ2-7
CASSSFGGRKIF	NA	TRBV5-4	TRBJ2-1
CTSSQEGQGNQPQHF	medium-sized	TRBV1	TRBJ1-5
CASSLDRASDTQYF	NA	TRBV7-2	TRBJ2-3
CASSESLGRSYEQYF	NA	TRBV6-6	TRBJ2-7
CASSLTSFIYF	NA	TRBV2	TRBJ1-3
CASSAPIGGSGANVLTF	NA	TRBV2	TRBJ2-6
CASSPASGNIQYF	NA	TRBV11-2	TRBJ2-4
CASGSTGNYGYTF	NA	TRBV5-4	TRBJ1-2